This note documents a single T cell receptor beta chain sequence. Its specificity is unknown. Time point given: patch test 3, about 24 weeks after DPC sensitization. The treatment denotes: therapeutic diphenylcyclopropenone sensitization with weekly scalp DPC. This entry belongs to a study of human T cells and chemical hapten exposure. Study in general: DPC at 0.01% went onto the upper back in patch tests, read at 6 days. Recorded diagnoses among the mostly female patients were alopecia areata, totalis or universalis. Per-sample TCR yields varied mainly from small pooled library volume differences.

TCRdb called the RACE reads again in MiXCR, with one record for every CDR3 protein. The sample carries about 160,000 distinct CDR3 sequences, about a quarter recorded once. The CDR3 is 19 residues long. Between the trimmed V and J ends, which lost 4 bases and 0 bases, there was a span of 22 bases. Germline-derived CDR1 and CDR2 are LNHDA and SQIVND (reference sequence). General study results and limits: Sensitizing to DPC left TCRs with a frequency above 1 in 1000 unaltered.

The receptor's source is a woman aged 18-29 years with alopecia areata. Some clones in this sample may be carry-over from other donors' samples. The material sequenced was whole blood, taken in connection with sensitization to the hapten diphenylcyclopropenone (DPC). V gene TRBV19 combines with J gene TRBJ1-5; D gene ambiguous. In DNA, the CDR3 is TGTGCCAGTAGTACACGGACCCCGGTCCCCCGAATTAGCAATCAGCCCCAGCATTTT. It encodes CASSTRTPVPRISNQPQHF.